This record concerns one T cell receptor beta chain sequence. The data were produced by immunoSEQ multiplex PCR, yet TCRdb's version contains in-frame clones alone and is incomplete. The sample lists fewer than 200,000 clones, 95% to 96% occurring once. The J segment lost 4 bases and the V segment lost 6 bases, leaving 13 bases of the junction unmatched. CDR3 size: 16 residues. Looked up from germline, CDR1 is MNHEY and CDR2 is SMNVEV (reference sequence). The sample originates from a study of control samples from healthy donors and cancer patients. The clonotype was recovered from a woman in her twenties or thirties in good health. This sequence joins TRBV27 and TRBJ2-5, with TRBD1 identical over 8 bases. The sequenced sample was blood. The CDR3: CASSRVQDRVRETQYF. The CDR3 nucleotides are TGTGCCAGCAGCCGTGTCCAGGACAGGGTCCGAGAGACCCAGTACTTC.